Listed below are T cell receptor beta chains from one sample, sequenced in a study of T-cell reconstitution after alpha-beta-depleted transplantation in children. MiXCR was run by TCRdb on the PCR reads, yielding one entry per CDR3 protein. Seen here are a few hundred thousand distinct CDR3 sequences, 27% observed once, and the top ten hold 30% to 40%. The starting material was PBMCs, obtained before TCRalphabeta/CD19-depleted stem cell transplant. These receptors originate from a boy younger than two with Wiskott-Aldrich syndrome, due to receive a stem cell transplant. Each CDR3 is given with its conserved first and last residue. The order of the fields is D gene, clone size, V gene, J gene, CDR3 DNA, CDR3 protein. A D gene is named only where the DNA matches it firmly. Clone size, where shown, is once, few, many, or a class for clones that have expanded.

D: TRBD2
size: few
V: TRBV10-3
J: TRBJ2-7
DNA: TGTGCCATCAGTGTCCTGCCGGGGGGGCCTGGCTCTTACGAGCAGTACTTC
CDR3: CAISVLPGGPGSYEQYF

D: TRBD1
size: few
V: TRBV4-2
J: TRBJ2-7
DNA: TGTGCCAGCAGCCAAGATGGACAGGCCTACGAGCAGTACTTC
CDR3: CASSQDGQAYEQYF

D: TRBD2
size: few
V: TRBV5-1
J: TRBJ2-1
DNA: TGCGCCAGCAGCTACTTCTTATTAGCGGGGAGATACAATGAGCAGTTCTTC
CDR3: CASSYFLLAGRYNEQFF

D: .
size: .
V: TRBV19
J: TRBJ1-2
DNA: TGTGCCAGTAGTATTACAGGGCTCGGATTAGTTGGCTACACCTTC
CDR3: CASSITGLGLVGYTF

D: .
size: .
V: TRBV28
J: TRBJ2-1
DNA: TGTGCCAGCAGCCCGTGGGGAGAAAGCAATGAGCAGTTCTTC
CDR3: CASSPWGESNEQFF

D: .
size: few
V: TRBV29-1
J: TRBJ2-5
DNA: TGCAGCGTTGGACAGATGCTCCAAGAGACCCAGTACTTC
CDR3: CSVGQMLQETQYF

D: .
size: .
V: TRBV5-1
J: TRBJ2-4
DNA: TGCGCCAGCAGCTTCGGCAGGGGATACATTCAGTACTTC
CDR3: CASSFGRGYIQYF

D: TRBD1
size: few
V: TRBV9
J: TRBJ1-4
DNA: TGTGCCAGCAGCGCAGGGGGCATTCGGGAAAAACTGTTTTTT
CDR3: CASSAGGIREKLFF

D: .
size: few
V: TRBV18
J: TRBJ2-1
DNA: TGTGCCAGCTCTCCTTCCGTATACAATGAGCAGTTCTTC
CDR3: CASSPSVYNEQFF

D: .
size: few
V: TRBV20-1
J: TRBJ2-1
DNA: TGCAGTGCTAGGCCCCTTCGGGGCGAGCGACACAATGAGCAGTTCTTC
CDR3: CSARPLRGERHNEQFF

D: TRBD2
size: few
V: TRBV5-1
J: TRBJ2-1
DNA: TGCGCCAGCAGCTTGGCTGCTAGCGGGAATGAGCAGTTCTTC
CDR3: CASSLAASGNEQFF

D: .
size: few
V: TRBV12-3/TRBV12-4
J: TRBJ2-3
DNA: TGTGCCAGCACCCCTGAGGGGACAAACACAGATACGCAGTATTTT
CDR3: CASTPEGTNTDTQYF

D: .
size: .
V: TRBV4-2
J: TRBJ2-1
DNA: TGTGCCAGCAGCCAAGTTAGGAGGTCGGACAATGAGCAGTTCTTC
CDR3: CASSQVRRSDNEQFF

D: .
size: few
V: TRBV3-1
J: TRBJ1-5
DNA: TGTGCCAGCAGCCCAACGCCGGGGGTAAATCAGCCCCAGCATTTT
CDR3: CASSPTPGVNQPQHF

D: .
size: once
V: TRBV10-3
J: TRBJ2-1
DNA: TGTGCCATCAGTGAACGGGGAGCAGGGGCGGATGGCAATGAGCAGTTCTTC
CDR3: CAISERGAGADGNEQFF

D: .
size: .
V: TRBV6-5
J: TRBJ2-2
DNA: TGTGCCAGCAGATCCTATACCGGGGAGCTGTTTTTT
CDR3: CASRSYTGELFF

D: TRBD2
size: few
V: TRBV28
J: TRBJ2-7
DNA: TGTGCCAGCTCCCCGGGGGGGAACCCCTACGAGCAGTACTTC
CDR3: CASSPGGNPYEQYF